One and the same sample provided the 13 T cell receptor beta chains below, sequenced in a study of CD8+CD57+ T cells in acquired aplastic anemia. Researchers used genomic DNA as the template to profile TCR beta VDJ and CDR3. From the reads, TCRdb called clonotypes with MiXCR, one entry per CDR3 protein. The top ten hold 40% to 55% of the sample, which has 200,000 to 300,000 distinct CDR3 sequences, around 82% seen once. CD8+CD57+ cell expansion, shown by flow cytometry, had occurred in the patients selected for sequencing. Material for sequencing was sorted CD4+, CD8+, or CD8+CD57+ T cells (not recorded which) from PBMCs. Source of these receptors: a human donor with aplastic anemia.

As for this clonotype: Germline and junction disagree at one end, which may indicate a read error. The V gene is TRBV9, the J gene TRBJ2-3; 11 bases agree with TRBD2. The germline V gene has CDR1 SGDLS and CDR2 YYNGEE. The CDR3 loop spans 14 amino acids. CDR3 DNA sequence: TGTGCCAGCAGCTTCCCCTTAGCGGGGGGGTTAGAGAATTTT. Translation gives CASSFPLAGGLENF.

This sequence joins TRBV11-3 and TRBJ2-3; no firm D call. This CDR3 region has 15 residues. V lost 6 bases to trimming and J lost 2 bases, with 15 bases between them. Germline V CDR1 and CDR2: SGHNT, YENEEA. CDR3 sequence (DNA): TGTGCCAGCAGTTCCTGCCTGGGAAACACAGATACGCAGTATTTT. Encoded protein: CASSSCLGNTDTQYF.

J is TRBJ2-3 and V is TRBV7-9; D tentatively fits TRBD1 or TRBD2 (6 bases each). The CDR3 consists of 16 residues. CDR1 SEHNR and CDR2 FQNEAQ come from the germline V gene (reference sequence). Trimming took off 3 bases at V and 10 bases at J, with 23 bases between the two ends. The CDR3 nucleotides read TGTGCCAGCAGCTTGGAGCTAGGGGGAGGCCGGGATTCGCAGTATTTT. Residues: CASSLELGGGRDSQYF.

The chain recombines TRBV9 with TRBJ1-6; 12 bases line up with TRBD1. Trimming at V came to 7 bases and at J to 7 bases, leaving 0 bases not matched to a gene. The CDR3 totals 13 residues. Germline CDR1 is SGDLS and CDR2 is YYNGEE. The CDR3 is CASGTGGNSPLHF. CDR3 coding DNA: TGTGCCAGCGGGACAGGGGGCAATTCACCCCTCCACTTT.

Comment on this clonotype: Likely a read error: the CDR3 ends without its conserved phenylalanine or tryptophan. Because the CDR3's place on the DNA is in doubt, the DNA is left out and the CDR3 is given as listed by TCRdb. CDR3: CASSRPGASEAQFFRP. The chain carries TRBV2 and TRBJ2-6; no check of the table's D call, TRBD1, against the DNA was made. The CDR3 spans 16 residues, counting both ends. Germline CDR1 is SNHLY and CDR2 is FYNNEI.

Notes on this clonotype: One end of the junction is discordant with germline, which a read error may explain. The CDR3 here is CASSLGGRNSPTQYF. DNA for the CDR3: TGTGCCAGCAGTTTAGGGGGGCGGAATTCACCTACGCAGTATTTT. The V call is TRBV7-6, the J call TRBJ2-3; D is perhaps TRBD1 or TRBD2 (6 bases each). The CDR3 has 15 residues. Germline V gives CDR1 SGHVS, CDR2 FNYEAQ.

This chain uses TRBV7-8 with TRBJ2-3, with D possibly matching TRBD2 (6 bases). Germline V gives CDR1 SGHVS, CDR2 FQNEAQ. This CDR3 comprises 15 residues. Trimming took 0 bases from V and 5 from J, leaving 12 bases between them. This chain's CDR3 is CASSLAGGGIDTQYF. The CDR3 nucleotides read TGTGCCAGCAGCTTAGCGGGAGGCGGGATAGATACGCAGTATTTT.

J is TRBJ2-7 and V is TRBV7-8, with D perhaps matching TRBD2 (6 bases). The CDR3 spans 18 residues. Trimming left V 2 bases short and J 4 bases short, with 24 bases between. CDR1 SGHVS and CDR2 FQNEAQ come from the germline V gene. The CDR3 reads CASSLQGGPATQYYEQYV. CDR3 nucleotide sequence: TGTGCCAGCAGCTTACAGGGAGGCCCCGCTACGCAGTATTACGAGCAGTACGTC.

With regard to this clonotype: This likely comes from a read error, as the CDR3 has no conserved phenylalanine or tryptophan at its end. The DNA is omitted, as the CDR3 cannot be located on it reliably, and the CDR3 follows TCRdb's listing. The CDR3 sequence: CASSLAGRHATHY. J is TRBJ2-3 and V is TRBV7-8. The CDR3 sequence runs 13 residues, both termini included. CDR1 is SGHVS, CDR2 FQNEAQ, per germline.

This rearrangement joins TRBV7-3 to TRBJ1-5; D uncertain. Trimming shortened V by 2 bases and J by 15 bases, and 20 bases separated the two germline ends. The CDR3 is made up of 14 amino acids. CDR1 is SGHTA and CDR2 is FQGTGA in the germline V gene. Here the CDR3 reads CASSLASSYTDTHF. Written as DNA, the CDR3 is TGTGCCAGCAGCTTAGCGTCTTCTTACACAGATACGCATTTT.

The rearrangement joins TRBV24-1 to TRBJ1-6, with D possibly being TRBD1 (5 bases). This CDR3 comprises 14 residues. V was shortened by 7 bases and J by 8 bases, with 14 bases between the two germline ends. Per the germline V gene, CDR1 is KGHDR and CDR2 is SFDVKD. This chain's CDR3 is CATSAGPTDSPLHF. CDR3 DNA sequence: TGTGCCACCAGCGCGGGACCAACGGATTCACCCCTCCACTTT.

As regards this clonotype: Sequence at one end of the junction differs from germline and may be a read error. The CDR3 bases are TGTGCCAGCAGCTTCGCGACTAGCTCCGAGCCGTTCTTC. This encodes CASSFATSSEPFF. The V and J genes are TRBV7-3 and TRBJ2-1; 7 bases are shared with TRBD2. The CDR3 is made up of 13 amino acids. Germline V gene lookup returns CDR1 SGHTA and CDR2 FQGTGA.

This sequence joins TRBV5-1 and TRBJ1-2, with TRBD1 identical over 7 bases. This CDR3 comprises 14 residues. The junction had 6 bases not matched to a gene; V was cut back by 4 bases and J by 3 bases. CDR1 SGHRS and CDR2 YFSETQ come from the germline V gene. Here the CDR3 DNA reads TGCGCCAGCAGCACGCAGGGGGGACACTATGGCTACACCTTC. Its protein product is CASSTQGGHYGYTF.